This T cell receptor (beta chain) was observed in a study of cytomegalovirus exposure and HLA in healthy donors (TCRdb year 2017). For the study in its entirety: In an earlier analysis of some 610 of the donors, about 270 Gb of sequence data and roughly 100 million unique TCR beta sequences from roughly 200 million T cells were reported. About 320 gigabases of sequencing data and 70 million to 100 million unique TCR sequences were included in an early release covering roughly 600 HLA-typed donors. The genetic ancestry cluster associated with self-reported Caucasian donors included 81% of the approximately 400 genotyped donors. The study was designed to test whether signatures of past pathogen exposure could be identified by cataloging public T cell receptors. The T cell repertoires of some 700 subjects were profiled by immunosequencing and related to cytomegalovirus serostatus. Besides the first cohort of some 670 subjects, a separate validation cohort made up of over 100 different subjects was used. The study combined high-throughput TCR immunosequencing, statistical association of individual TCRs with disease status, and machine learning to predict cytomegalovirus infection status. A later analysis re-analyzed previously published TCR beta repertoires from about 730 donors and added high-resolution HLA genotyping to study TCR occurrence patterns. In the later analysis, no new phenotypic data were used to find candidate immune exposures; instead, reliance was placed on TCR beta sequences and their occurrence across donors. An earlier analysis of 587 of the donors used high-throughput TCR beta sequencing to judge whether each TCR beta V gene segment behaved as functional or pseudogenic. Donor age, sex, ethnicity and CMV serostatus were collected together with the repertoire data. In a later genetic analysis, genome-wide SNP genotypes for about 55% of the 666 donors were used, and that subset was treated as a discovery cohort. All discovery cohort repertoires had been generated using a single sequencing platform. Class I and class II HLA loci were covered by the typing at four-digit resolution. The number of typed donors differed by locus: about 620-640 for A, B, C, DRB1 and DQB1; approximately 530 for DQA1; 606 for DPA1; and some 430 for DPB1. Because of strong linkage in the cohort, four or five DR-DQ haplotypes were treated as single units for association and clustering. On average, 235,054 unique TCR beta nucleotide sequences were sequenced per donor among 350 to 400 genotyped donors of the cohort, with 15% to 20% of those sequences being non-productive.

The cohort consisted of 650 to 700 healthy bone marrow donors. At the time of sampling, all cohort members were nominally healthy, though unrecorded immune exposures were likely present. The donor was CMV seronegative and was included in the group of several hundred seronegative cohort members. Each donor provided a peripheral blood sample, and peripheral blood mononuclear cells were used for TCR beta sequencing. Genomic DNA was extracted from the blood cell samples with the Qiagen DNeasy Blood Extraction Kit. On this clone: It has no known antigen specificity.

The library was built by means of the immunoSEQ multiplex PCR assay. The multiplex PCR relied on a mix of 60 forward primers for TCR Vbeta segments and 13 reverse primers for TCR Jbeta segments. The CDR3 region of rearranged TCR beta genes was amplified from genomic DNA by a multiplex PCR assay. Amplified TCR beta libraries were sequenced as 87-base-pair reads on the Illumina HiSeq System. Turning to the authors' computational methods: In a later analysis, about 80 million unique TCR beta chains were counted across the 500 to 850 repertoires, and around 10 million of these chains were shared by at least two donors. Raw reads were error-corrected and collapsed into unique sequences with a nearest-neighbor algorithm that merged closely related sequences to remove PCR and sequencing errors. CDR3 sequences were aligned to IMGT reference sequences to assign V, D and J gene segments. For a sequence to be retained, at least a six-nucleotide match to both a V gene segment and a J gene segment was required. Rearrangements were called productive when the CDR3 lacked stop codons and stayed in frame with V and J; all others were non-productive. Following IMGT convention, CDR3 was defined as the stretch from the second conserved V-encoded cysteine up to the conserved J-encoded phenylalanine. Sequences without an unambiguous match to a single V gene segment were excluded from the earlier analysis of several hundred of the donors. In an earlier analysis of 587 of the donors, V segments were called functional above 56.7% productive rearrangements and were called segregating when the between-donor standard deviation exceeded 5%. A statistical classification framework was built to diagnose cytomegalovirus status from the catalog of TCR beta chain sequences. In a later analysis, TCR nucleotide sequences were compared against IMGT/GENE-DB human TR gene sequences so that V and J genes could be assigned. The TCRdist pipeline was used in a later analysis to assign CDR3 sequences and most-parsimonious VDJ recombination scenarios. In a later analysis, each TCR beta chain was defined by its CDR3 amino acid sequence together with its V-gene family, and reads lacking a unique V-gene family were excluded. As a way to deal with suspected cross-contamination and a sequencing artifact, a later analysis dropped 640 or so nucleotide sequences that were highly shared and had low generation probability. For each public chain, a later analysis derived a clonal expansion index from normalized ranks of inferred template counts within each repertoire. In a later analysis, generation probabilities were computed with a VDJ recombination model fitted to out-of-frame rearrangements, and the resulting probabilities were checked against IGoR. A later analysis scored TCR-TCR, TCR-HLA and TCR-CMV co-occurrence with hypergeometric tests, applying a repertoire-size bias correction to TCR pairs. A later analysis estimated false discovery rates by permuting HLA or CMV assignments 20 times. In a later analysis, co-occurring TCRs were grouped using DBSCAN, and TCRdist sequence similarity was added for clustering within HLA-allele-positive subsets. For co-occurrence clustering, repertoires with fewer than 30,000 or more than 120,000 public chains were excluded, along with five repertoires with anomalous nucleotide sharing. In its TCRdb copy, this immuneACCESS table keeps in-frame sequences only and misses some clones. Where compared with another copy, unresolved V genes explain less than half of these, and the others have no known cause. The V and J calls and clone size are taken from that table; D and trimming were inferred from the DNA. This sample's table carries over 100,000 clones. The ten largest clones take up 3% to 4.5% of the sample.

Overall results and qualifications from the work: In a later analysis, the rate of TCR association differed among HLA loci, with DRB1 alleles having the most associated TCRs and HLA-C alleles having the fewest. Because counts were too low, 15 or so rarely observed V segments, including chromosome 9 orphons, were excluded from the earlier analysis of a few hundred of the donors. The study gave a list of 150 to 200 TCR beta chains associated with cytomegalovirus. Assigning TCR associations to individual alleles was difficult when HLA alleles, especially DR and DQ, strongly co-occurred. In an earlier analysis of some 640 of the donors, most TCR beta V segments were observed in productive rearrangements about 87% or about 30% of the time, broadly matching IMGT annotations. While some public TCRs were present in many individuals, most TCR sequences turned up only very rarely across donors. In a later genetic analysis, fewer N-insertions in productive TCRs were reported among donors in an Asian-associated ancestry cluster than the roughly 700-donor mean. The authors suggested that the approach could potentially be extended to other disease states and immunological phenotypes. Most CMV-associated TCR beta chains appeared to be HLA-restricted in a later analysis, and the HLA associations seemed to be driven largely by CMV exposure. A further reported finding was that TCR beta sequences accurately predicted the HLA-A and HLA-B alleles for most subjects in the first cohort. The sequencing pipeline was judged likely to have produced a cluster of highly shared sequence variants as a technical artifact. Linkage disequilibrium might explain the correlated functional status among segregating V segments, but an unknown experimental factor could not be excluded. Immune exposure information for the cohort was limited to CMV serostatus. Because some donors lacked HLA typing at each locus, the association tests relied only on the typed subset. Compared with equally common non-associated chains, HLA-associated TCR beta chains in a later analysis were more clonally expanded and had lower generation probabilities. The cohort was sequenced for TCR beta chains only, and without alpha or paired-chain data the features that could be detected were limited. Several of the top co-occurrence clusters appeared to be linked to parvovirus B19, influenza, CMV and Epstein-Barr virus, according to a later analysis. The 87-base-pair reads could not distinguish some IMGT-functional V segments, including TRBV6-2 and TRBV6-3, so those segments were excluded. V-gene and J-gene trimming of TCR beta chains was associated with a missense DCLRE1C variant in a later genetic analysis, and the association was replicated in an independent cohort. A few of the identified cytomegalovirus-associated TCR beta chains were confirmed in vitro to be specific for cytomegalovirus antigens. Cytomegalovirus status was reported to be diagnosed by the classifier with high specificity and sensitivity in both the original and validation cohorts. Presence/absence analyses assumed roughly uniform sequencing depth across donors, an assumption that may not hold. In a later analysis, some 18,000 TCR beta sequences were associated with specific HLA alleles at a false discovery rate of 0.05.

There are 14 amino acids in the CDR3, from cysteine to phenylalanine inclusive. The retained sequence is limited to the CDR3, 42 bases, with the frame set at the first base. In the germline V gene, CDR1 corresponds to SGHRS and CDR2 to YFSETQ. V is clipped by 5 bases and J by 4 bases, and the sequence between their germline boundaries is 15 bases long. The sequence is built from TRBV5-1 and TRBJ1-1; possibly the D gene is TRBD1, per 6 matching bases. The sequence came from a man aged 25 to 40 in good health and CMV-seronegative. Material for sequencing was PBMCs. The DNA sequence is as follows: TGCGCCAGCAGACTGGACAGAGGTCGCACTGAAGCTTTCTTT. This codes for CASRLDRGRTEAFF.